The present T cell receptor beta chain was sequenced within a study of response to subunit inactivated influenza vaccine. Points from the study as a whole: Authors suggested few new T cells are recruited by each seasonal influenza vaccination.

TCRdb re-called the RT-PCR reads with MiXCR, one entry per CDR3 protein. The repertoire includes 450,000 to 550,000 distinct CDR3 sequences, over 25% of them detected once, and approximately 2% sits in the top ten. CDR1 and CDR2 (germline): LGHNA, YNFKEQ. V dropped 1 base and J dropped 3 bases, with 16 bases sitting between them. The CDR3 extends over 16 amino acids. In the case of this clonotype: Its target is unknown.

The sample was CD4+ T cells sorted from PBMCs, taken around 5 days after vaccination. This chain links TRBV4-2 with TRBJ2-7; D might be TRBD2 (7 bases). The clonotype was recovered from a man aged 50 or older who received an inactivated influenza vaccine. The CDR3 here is CASSQAGGGSLYEQYF. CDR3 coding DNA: TGTGCCAGCAGCCAAGCTGGCGGGGGCTCTCTCTACGAGCAGTACTTC.